This T cell receptor beta chain was found in a study of OX40 agonist ivuxolimab in advanced cancers. Assay: immunoSEQ multiplex PCR; the TCRdb copy retains only in-frame clones and omits some. The sample records 7,900 or so clones, more than 85% being singletons. J was trimmed by 8 bases and V by 6 bases; bases with no gene match: 11. Germline assignment: CDR1 MNHEY and CDR2 SVGAGI. The CDR3 extends over 14 amino acids. This sequence joins TRBV6-5 and TRBJ1-2, with 8 bases identical to TRBD1. The sequence was collected from an adult with an advanced solid tumor such as melanoma, head and neck, liver or kidney cancer. Sequencing used CD4+ or CD8+ T cells sorted from blood, obtained in a trial of the OX40 agonist ivuxolimab. CDR3 protein: CASRYPDRGWGYTF. The DNA of the CDR3 is TGTGCCAGCAGATACCCCGACAGGGGTTGGGGCTACACCTTC.